Listed below are T cell receptor beta chains from one sample, sequenced in a study of cytomegalovirus exposure and HLA in healthy donors. TCRdb's copy holds only in-frame clones and misses some; the assay was immunoSEQ multiplex PCR. The sample shows roughly 98,000 clones, around 80% of them seen only once. The sample taken for sequencing was PBMCs. All receptors come from a man between 35 and 55 years old in good health and CMV-seronegative. Each CDR3 is given with its conserved first and last residue. A D gene is named only where the DNA matches it firmly. Clone size is shown for a subset of rows, as once, few, many or a class of expanded clone.

>TRBV15|.|.|TRBJ1-1
CATSRARTNTEAFF
TGTGCCACCAGCAGAGCCAGGACTAACACTGAAGCTTTCTTT
>TRBV7-2|TRBD1|.|TRBJ1-2
CASSFTGVSYTF
TGTGCCAGCAGCTTTACAGGGGTTAGCTACACCTTC
>TRBV18|.|.|TRBJ2-1
CASSPQAGINEQFF
TGTGCCAGCTCACCACAGGCAGGGATCAATGAGCAGTTCTTC
>TRBV7-7|.|.|TRBJ2-1
CASSLGTGRGYNEQFF
TGTGCCAGCAGCTTAGGTACCGGCAGGGGCTACAATGAGCAGTTCTTC
>TRBV4-2|TRBD1|.|TRBJ1-4
CASSQVVGDRSEKLFF
TGTGCCAGCAGCCAAGTTGTGGGGGACAGAAGTGAAAAACTGTTTTTT
>TRBV19|TRBD1|few|TRBJ1-2
CASSSGQGYGYTF
TGTGCCAGTAGTTCCGGACAGGGTTACGGCTACACCTTC
>TRBV25-1|TRBD1|.|TRBJ2-1
CASSEPRTGGGEQFF
TGTGCCAGCAGTGAACCCCGGACAGGGGGCGGGGAGCAGTTCTTC
>TRBV6-5|.|.|TRBJ1-6
CASSLQGSPLHF
TGTGCCAGCAGTTTACAGGGTTCACCCCTCCACTTT
>TRBV10-3|.|once|TRBJ1-1
CAIRTPGQQNTEAFF
TGTGCCATCAGAACCCCCGGACAGCAGAACACTGAAGCTTTCTTT
>TRBV30|TRBD1|.|TRBJ1-2
CAWKTGGSGYTF
TGTGCCTGGAAAACAGGGGGTAGTGGCTACACCTTC
>TRBV9|.|.|TRBJ2-6
CASSSNSGANVLTF
TGTGCCAGCAGCTCAAACTCTGGGGCCAACGTCCTGACTTTC
>TRBV7-2|TRBD2|.|TRBJ2-3
CASSRRTSADTQYF
TGTGCCAGCAGCCGCAGGACTAGTGCAGATACGCAGTATTTT
>TRBV6-6|.|.|TRBJ1-4
CASTPGHLNEKLFF
TGTGCCAGCACGCCGGGACACCTTAATGAAAAACTGTTTTTT
>TRBV29-1|.|.|TRBJ1-1
CSVKERNTEAFF
TGCAGCGTTAAGGAGAGGAACACTGAAGCTTTCTTT
>TRBV10-3|TRBD2|.|TRBJ2-1
CAISESTSGGNYNEQFF
TGTGCCATCAGTGAGTCGACTAGCGGGGGGAACTACAATGAGCAGTTCTTC
>TRBV14|TRBD1|.|TRBJ1-1
CASSSTGWNTEAFF
TGTGCCAGCAGCTCGACAGGGTGGAACACTGAAGCTTTCTTT
>TRBV6-5|.|.|TRBJ2-2
CASSYEGAQAGELFF
TGTGCCAGCAGTTACGAAGGGGCGCAGGCCGGGGAGCTGTTTTTT
>TRBV11-3|TRBD1|once|TRBJ1-3
CASSIGTGSGNTIYF
TGTGCCAGCAGCATAGGGACAGGGTCTGGAAACACCATATATTTT
>TRBV4-3|TRBD2|once|TRBJ2-3
CASSQDNLAGTDTQYF
TGCGCCAGCAGCCAAGATAACCTAGCGGGCACAGATACGCAGTATTTT
>TRBV20-1|.|.|TRBJ2-1
CSVQINEQFF
TGCAGTGTACAGATAAATGAGCAGTTCTTC
>TRBV2|TRBD2|.|TRBJ2-5
CASSRTSGPQETQYF
TGTGCCAGCAGCCGGACTAGCGGGCCACAAGAGACCCAGTACTTC
>TRBV6-1|.|.|TRBJ1-6
CASIHRPNSPLHF
TGTGCCAGCATTCACAGGCCTAATTCACCCCTCCACTTT